This T cell receptor beta chain appears in the sequencing data of a study of identical twins. Germline CDR1 MGHDK, CDR2 SYGVNS. The J segment lost 2 bases and the V segment lost 4 bases, leaving 5 bases of the junction unmatched. This CDR3 has 15 amino acids. One entry per CDR3 protein results from TCRdb running MiXCR on the 5' RACE reads. The sample contains roughly 570,000 distinct CDR3 sequences, roughly 9.5% of which appear only once. These data were also reused for a study on yellow fever vaccine responses in identical twins.

This receptor was identified in a young woman in good health. The sample was PBMCs. This chain uses TRBV25-1 with TRBJ2-7; the match to TRBD2 covers 10 bases. CDR3 in DNA: TGTGCCAGCAGTGCTAGCGGGGGCCAAGCCTACGAGCAGTACTTC. This sequence encodes CASSASGGQAYEQYF.